The 32 T cell receptor beta chains listed next were all sequenced from one sample in a study of T-cell reconstitution after alpha-beta-depleted transplantation in children. Unique molecular identifiers were used in preparing the TCRbeta library. One entry per CDR3 protein results from TCRdb running MiXCR on the PCR reads. The data contain roughly 790,000 distinct CDR3 sequences, less than 20% of them singletons. The sample consisted of PBMCs, mostly from graft donor cells, taken 360 days after TCRalphabeta/CD19-depleted stem cell transplant. These TCRs come from a male patient aged 10 to 17 who had a stem cell transplant for acute lymphoblastic leukemia, so the T cells may come from the graft donor.

There are a few counts of this clonotype. The J gene is TRBJ1-5, the V gene TRBV6-5, with 8 bases that match TRBD1. With V trimmed by 5 bases and J by 5 bases, 5 bases remained unmatched. The germline V gene has CDR1 MNHEY and CDR2 SVGAGI. This CDR3 comprises 14 residues. The CDR3 DNA sequence: TGTGCCAGCAGTAGGACAGGGAACGATCAGCCCCAGCATTTT. Translated: CASSRTGNDQPQHF.

This clonotype was picked up many times. The rearrangement links TRBV12-3 or TRBV12-4 to TRBJ1-3; D is unclear. The CDR3 sequence is 14 residues long. The V end was cut by 4 bases, the J end by 0 bases, with 7 bases between. The CDR3 nucleotides read TGTGCCAGCAGTTCCCACTTCTCTGGAAACACCATATATTTT. Its translation is CASSSHFSGNTIYF.

The chain joins TRBV6-2 or TRBV6-3 to TRBJ2-7; D is perhaps TRBD1 or TRBD2 (5 bases each). In germline, CDR1 is MNHEY, CDR2 SVGEGT. There are 14 residues in the CDR3. V lost 2 bases, J lost 3 bases, and 11 bases lay in between. CDR3 amino acids: CASSYGEGLYEQYF. The CDR3 bases are TGTGCCAGCAGTTACGGAGAGGGGCTCTACGAGCAGTACTTC.

In its sample, this clonotype was seen many times. The rearrangement joins TRBV28 to TRBJ2-1; 8 bases agree with TRBD2. Trimming took 10 bases from V and 1 from J; bases not matched to a gene: 6. Germline assignment: CDR1 MDHEN and CDR2 SYDVKM. The CDR3 spans 14 residues. CDR3 amino acids: CAIERESSYNEQFF. Written as DNA, the CDR3 is TGTGCCATCGAGCGGGAGTCATCCTACAATGAGCAGTTCTTC.

This clonotype has only a few counts. The rearrangement joins TRBV7-9 to TRBJ1-2, with 9 bases matching TRBD1. J lost 8 bases, V lost 7 bases, and 11 bases had no gene match. The germline CDR1 and CDR2 sequences are SEHNR and FQNEAQ (reference sequence). The CDR3 has 14 residues. The CDR3 bases are TGTGCCAGCACCTGGGGGGGACAGGGCGGAGGCTACACCTTC. It translates to CASTWGGQGGGYTF.

This chain uses TRBV29-1 with TRBJ2-1; the D gene is possibly TRBD1 (6 bases). CDR3 size: 11 residues. Trimming stripped 1 base from V and 13 bases from J, with 11 bases between. Per germline, CDR1 SQVTM and CDR2 ANQGSEA. Here the CDR3 DNA reads TGCAGCGTTGAAGGACAGGCAGTTCAGTTCTTC. This codes for CSVEGQAVQFF.

The chain joins TRBV28 to TRBJ2-5, with D unclear. Germline V gives CDR1 MDHEN, CDR2 SYDVKM. The CDR3 sequence is 18 residues long. Trimming took 4 bases from V and 1 from J, leaving 22 bases between them. The CDR3 nucleotides read TGTGCCAGCAGTTCTCCCGGTCAGTCCGGAACGGGCCAAGAGACCCAGTACTTC. The encoded protein is CASSSPGQSGTGQETQYF.

J is TRBJ2-1 and V is TRBV5-1, with unresolved D. The CDR3 sequence is 13 residues long. V lost 3 bases, J lost 10 bases, and 14 bases lay in between. The germline CDR1 and CDR2 sequences are SGHRS and YFSETQ. Here the CDR3 reads CASSSDSPREQFF. CDR3 DNA sequence: TGCGCCAGCAGCTCGGATAGCCCCAGAGAGCAGTTCTTC.

This clonotype was seen a few times. The chain employs TRBV27 and TRBJ2-1; 9 bases fit TRBD2. The trim removed 7 bases at V and 7 bases at J, leaving 8 bases unmatched. This CDR3 contains 14 residues. Germline lookup yields CDR1 MNHEY and CDR2 SMNVEV (reference sequence). The CDR3 DNA is TGTGCCAGCAACCAACTAGCGGGTTCGAATGAGCAGTTCTTC. This sequence encodes CASNQLAGSNEQFF.

This clonotype occurred a few times. This rearrangement joins TRBV7-3 to TRBJ1-1; 7 bases agree with TRBD1. Unmatched junction bases numbered 8, after V lost 3 bases and J lost 4 bases. The CDR3 consists of 15 residues. Germline V gene data show CDR1 as SGHTA and CDR2 as FQGTGA. CDR3 residues: CASSLIRTGSTEAFF. CDR3 coding DNA: TGTGCCAGCAGCTTGATCCGGACAGGATCCACTGAAGCTTTCTTT.

This clonotype was recorded a few times. This CDR3 reads CASSLIVGGNTGELFF. The CDR3 nucleotides read TGCGCCAGCAGCCTAATTGTGGGGGGCAACACCGGGGAGCTGTTTTTT. J is TRBJ2-2 and V is TRBV5-1; D tentatively fits TRBD1 or TRBD2 (6 bases each). From germline, CDR1 is SGHRS and CDR2 YFSETQ. The V and J ends lost 4 bases and 2 bases respectively, with 15 bases between them. This CDR3 spans 16 amino acids.

This clonotype was detected ten times or more. The J gene is TRBJ2-1, the V gene TRBV5-1; 7 bases map to TRBD1. The CDR3 has 16 amino acids. The V gene's germline CDR1 is SGHRS and CDR2 YFSETQ. V lost 4 bases to trimming and J lost 3 bases; unmatched junction nucleotides: 10. The CDR3, as DNA: TGCGCCAGCAGCATTCCGACAGGGTCAAACTACAATGAGCAGTTCTTC. It yields the protein CASSIPTGSNYNEQFF.

The genes are TRBV29-1 and TRBJ2-6; the D gene is possibly TRBD1 (8 bases). The germline V gene encodes CDR1 SQVTM and CDR2 ANQGSEA. The V end was cut by 4 bases, the J end by 0 bases, with 16 bases between. There are 17 residues in the CDR3. The CDR3 loop reads CSVVVTGDYSGANVLTF. The CDR3 DNA follows: TGCAGCGTTGTGGTGACAGGGGACTACTCTGGGGCCAACGTCCTGACTTTC.

CDR3 sequence: CASSLALLAGVRNEQFF. The DNA of the CDR3 is TGTGCCAGCAGTTTAGCGCTACTAGCGGGAGTTCGCAATGAGCAGTTCTTC. The chain combines TRBV12-3 or TRBV12-4 with TRBJ2-1; TRBD2 aligns across 11 bases. CDR3 length equals 17 residues. With V trimmed by 0 bases and J by 6 bases, 7 bases remained unmatched.

The gene calls are TRBV20-1 and TRBJ2-5; TRBD2 aligns across 16 bases. After removal of 0 bases from V and 7 bases from J, the junction contained 2 bases not matched to a gene. From germline, CDR1 is DFQATT and CDR2 SNEGSKA (reference sequence). CDR3 length equals 15 residues. CDR3 residues: CSARDGTSGRGTQYF. In nucleotides, the CDR3 is TGCAGTGCTAGAGACGGGACTAGCGGGAGGGGGACCCAGTACTTC.

This clonotype was seen only a few times. This sequence joins TRBV27 and TRBJ1-1; D is unresolved. Germline V lookup: CDR1 MNHEY, CDR2 SMNVEV (reference sequence). Trimming removed 4 bases at V and 3 bases at J, with 6 bases between. CDR3 size: 12 residues. The CDR3 DNA follows: TGTGCCAGCAGTTCTCCATACACTGAAGCTTTCTTT. It codes for CASSSPYTEAFF.

This clonotype was seen more than once but under ten times. The chain has TRBV3-1 and TRBJ2-3; D perhaps matches TRBD2 (6 bases). This CDR3 has 16 residues. The germline CDR1 and CDR2 sequences are LGHDT and YNNKEL (reference sequence). V was cut by 2 bases and J by 6 bases, with 18 bases left in between. CDR3 amino acids: CASSQRLAMPRDTQYF. CDR3 nucleotide sequence: TGTGCCAGCAGCCAACGGCTAGCGATGCCCCGTGATACGCAGTATTTT.

This clonotype was seen more than once but under ten times. The chain recombines TRBV11-1 with TRBJ2-2, with TRBD2 matching over 11 bases. This CDR3 contains 18 residues. The junction had 7 bases not matched to a gene; V was cut back by 0 bases and J by 4 bases. Germline assignment: CDR1 SGHAT and CDR2 FQDESV (reference sequence). CDR3 in DNA: TGTGCCAGCAGCTTAGCGATAACTAGCGGGGGCATCACCGGGGAGCTGTTTTTT. Protein: CASSLAITSGGITGELFF.

The V call is TRBV15, the J call TRBJ2-5; 14 nucleotides match TRBD2. Germline V CDR1 and CDR2: LNHNV, YYDKDF (reference sequence). The CDR3 has 17 amino acids. The junction had 4 bases not matched to a gene; V was cut back by 0 bases and J by 4 bases. CDR3 DNA: TGTGCCACCAGCAGAGACCGACTAGCGGGAGGGAGAGAGACCCAGTACTTC. Translating it yields CATSRDRLAGGRETQYF.

This clonotype was seen a handful of times. The V and J genes are TRBV9 and TRBJ2-3; either TRBD1 or TRBD2 may supply D (5 bases each). The germline V gene has CDR1 SGDLS and CDR2 YYNGEE. The ends were cut back, 3 bases at V and 11 bases at J, with 10 bases in the middle. This CDR3 comprises 11 residues. The CDR3 here is CASSEGTRQYF. CDR3 sequence (DNA): TGTGCCAGCAGCGAGGGGACCCGGCAGTATTTT.

The chain has TRBV25-1 and TRBJ1-6; D call uncertain. V gave up 2 bases and J gave up 8 bases, with 7 bases separating them. The CDR3 length is 13 residues. Germline CDR1 MGHDK, CDR2 SYGVNS. The CDR3 here is CASSERVDSPLHF. In DNA, the CDR3 is TGTGCCAGCAGTGAACGGGTCGATTCACCCCTCCACTTT.

This clonotype was counted between two and nine times. The DNA for the CDR3 is TGTGCCAGCAGTTTAGGGACAGGGGAAGCTTTCTTT. Its translation: CASSLGTGEAFF. The chain is built from TRBV12-3 or TRBV12-4 and TRBJ1-1, with TRBD1 matching 8 bases. CDR3 size: 12 residues. After removal of 1 base from V and 8 bases from J, the junction contained 0 bases not matched to a gene.

This clonotype was recorded a few times. The genes are TRBV6-1 and TRBJ2-6, with D possibly being TRBD2 (6 bases). V lost 9 bases and J 0 bases, leaving 12 bases between the germline ends. The CDR3 length is 15 residues. The V gene's germline CDR1 is MNHNS and CDR2 SASEGT. Here the CDR3 reads CARGEENSGANVLTF. The CDR3 coding sequence is TGTGCCAGGGGGGAGGAAAACTCTGGGGCCAACGTCCTGACTTTC.

This chain links TRBV2 with TRBJ2-5; maybe TRBD2 (6 bases). The V end lost 8 bases, the J end lost 4 bases, and 14 bases lay between the germline ends. Per the germline V gene, CDR1 is SNHLY and CDR2 is FYNNEI. This CDR3 spans 13 amino acids. The DNA for the CDR3 is TGTGCCAGCTTCGGCGGGATGGGAGAGACCCAGTACTTC. Translated: CASFGGMGETQYF.

This clonotype was seen ten or more times. V and J are TRBV12-3 or TRBV12-4 and TRBJ2-1; TRBD2 matches at 10 bases. Trimming removed 5 bases from V and 12 bases from J; junction bases left unmatched: 4. The CDR3 has 12 residues. CDR3 residues: CASSPVAGGQFF. As DNA, the CDR3 is TGTGCCAGCAGTCCAGTAGCGGGGGGGCAGTTCTTC.

This clonotype was counted many times. This chain joins TRBV4-2 and TRBJ1-1; D perhaps matches TRBD1 (6 bases). Germline assignment: CDR1 LGHNA and CDR2 YNFKEQ. There are 16 residues in the CDR3. Trimming took off 0 bases at V and 0 bases at J, with 11 bases between the two ends. The CDR3 region is CASSQEQGVMNTEAFF. In DNA, the CDR3 is TGTGCCAGCAGCCAAGAACAGGGTGTGATGAACACTGAAGCTTTCTTT.

The sample holds a few counts of this clonotype. CDR3: CASTRPGSYEQYF. The CDR3, as DNA: TGTGCCAGCACCCGGCCGGGGTCCTACGAGCAGTACTTC. The gene calls are TRBV12-3 or TRBV12-4 and TRBJ2-7; weak D call: TRBD2 (5 bases). CDR3 length: 13 residues. Deletions cut 7 bases from V and 1 base from J, with 11 bases between.

This sequence joins TRBV5-1 and TRBJ2-2; the match to TRBD1 covers 7 bases. With 4 bases clipped from V and 0 bases from J, the junction kept 9 bases outside the gene matches. Germline V gene data show CDR1 as SGHRS and CDR2 as YFSETQ. The CDR3 runs to 17 residues. The CDR3 region is CASSQKTGTANTGELFF. The CDR3 bases are TGCGCCAGCAGCCAAAAAACCGGGACAGCGAACACCGGGGAGCTGTTTTTT.

As DNA, the CDR3 is TGTGCCAGCTGCACTCAGGGGGCGCGGGGGGTGAACACTGAAGCTTTCTTT. Amino acid sequence: CASCTQGARGVNTEAFF. J is TRBJ1-1 and V is TRBV12-3 or TRBV12-4; TRBD1 matches 8 bases. With V trimmed by 8 bases and J by 0 bases, 14 bases remained unmatched. The CDR3 spans 17 residues.

This clonotype was counted many times. The CDR3 sequence is CASSAVRTAGYEQYF. In nucleotides, the CDR3 is TGCGCCAGCAGCGCGGTCCGTACAGCCGGCTACGAGCAGTACTTC. The chain uses TRBV5-1 and TRBJ2-7, with D unclear. Germline assignment: CDR1 SGHRS and CDR2 YFSETQ. Between the trimmed V and J ends, which lost 4 bases and 3 bases, there was a span of 17 bases. The CDR3 runs to 15 residues.

The chain combines TRBV7-8 with TRBJ1-1; TRBD1 matches 9 bases. The junction had 10 bases not matched to a gene; V was cut back by 7 bases and J by 1 base. The germline CDR1 and CDR2 sequences are SGHVS and FQNEAQ. The CDR3 contains 16 residues. The CDR3 protein is CASKGQGRVQNTEAFF. The DNA for the CDR3 is TGTGCCAGCAAAGGACAGGGGAGGGTCCAGAACACTGAAGCTTTCTTT.

This chain connects TRBV24-1 to TRBJ1-5, with D tentatively TRBD1 (6 bases). V lost 4 bases and J lost 3, with 12 bases in between. The CDR3 is 15 residues long. Per the germline V gene, CDR1 is KGHDR and CDR2 is SFDVKD. CDR3 protein: CATSEPGAPNQPQHF. In DNA form, the CDR3 reads TGTGCCACCAGTGAACCAGGGGCCCCCAATCAGCCCCAGCATTTT.